This TCR beta chain was sequenced in a study of blood T cell repertoires in COVID-19. Trimming removed 6 bases at V and 0 bases at J, with 11 bases between. CDR3 length: 15 residues. CDR1 MGHRA and CDR2 YSYEKL come from the germline V gene. Assay: immunoSEQ multiplex PCR; the TCRdb copy retains only in-frame clones and omits some. The table shows over 250,000 clones, with about four fifths occurring only once. Sequencing input: peripheral blood. This chain links TRBV4-1 with TRBJ2-2; D unresolved. This receptor was obtained from a woman aged 45-60 years who had recovered from COVID-19. The DNA for the CDR3 is TGCGCCAGCAGATCCCGTATGTCGAACACCGGGGAGCTGTTTTTT. It translates to CASRSRMSNTGELFF.